Shown below are 13 T cell receptor beta chains from a single sample sequenced in a study of T cell responses to AZD1222 COVID-19 vaccine. Here immunoSEQ multiplex PCR was the method, and the copy in TCRdb shows in-frame clones only, minus some. The profile shows about 93,000 clones, 86% of them singletons. The source material was peripheral blood, sampled on day 0 of AZD1222 vaccination. These receptor sequences come from an adult in good health.

The chain is built from TRBV18 and TRBJ2-3; 7 nucleotides align to TRBD1. Germline V gene lookup returns CDR1 KGHSH and CDR2 LQKENI. The CDR3 is 15 residues long. V lost 2 bases, J lost 0 bases, and 2 bases stayed unmatched. The CDR3 DNA follows: TGTGCCAGCTCACCATTGACAGGGAGCACAGATACGCAGTATTTT. It is translated as CASSPLTGSTDTQYF.

The chain is built from TRBV6-6 and TRBJ2-2; D is unclear. CDR3 length equals 14 residues. Germline assignment: CDR1 MNHNY and CDR2 SVGAGI (reference sequence). The CDR3 DNA follows: TGTGTCTCAGAAAACAGAGTGAACACCGGGGAGCTGTTTTTT. This translates into CVSENRVNTGELFF.

The rearrangement uses TRBV5-1 and TRBJ2-3; 7 nucleotides align to TRBD2. V shed 4 bases and J 2 bases; nucleotides not matched to a gene: 7. Germline V gene data show CDR1 as SGHRS and CDR2 as YFSETQ. The CDR3 consists of 15 residues. The CDR3 coding sequence is TGCGCCAGCAGCCCCAGCGGGATCCCCACAGATACGCAGTATTTT. It translates to CASSPSGIPTDTQYF.

The V call is TRBV5-4, the J call TRBJ1-2; 7 nucleotides match TRBD1. This CDR3 has 16 residues. CDR1 is SGHNT and CDR2 is YYREEE in the germline V gene (reference sequence). After removal of 4 bases from V and 3 bases from J, the junction contained 12 bases not matched to a gene. For the CDR3, the DNA is TGTGCCAGCAGCCCGGGAGGTTCCAGGGGGTACTATGGCTACACCTTC. Translated: CASSPGGSRGYYGYTF.

The chain is built from TRBV28 and TRBJ1-1; D is unresolved. Germline V gene lookup returns CDR1 MDHEN and CDR2 SYDVKM. The CDR3 is 10 amino acids. Trimming took off 7 bases at V and 3 bases at J, with 3 bases between the two ends. The DNA for the CDR3 is TGTGCCAGCATCGACACTGAAGCTTTCTTT. As protein: CASIDTEAFF.

This chain uses TRBV7-2 with TRBJ2-3; 8 bases agree with TRBD2. There are 16 residues in the CDR3. Germline V gives CDR1 SGHTA, CDR2 FQGNSA. Trimming took 5 bases from V and 2 from J; bases not matched to a gene: 9. CDR3 sequence reads: CASSPQSGRVTDTQYF. Written as DNA, the CDR3 is TGTGCCAGCAGCCCCCAAAGCGGGAGAGTCACAGATACGCAGTATTTT.

The chain couples TRBV25-1 to TRBJ1-3; maybe TRBD1 (5 bases). CDR1 and CDR2 (germline): MGHDK, SYGVNS. V gave up 6 bases and J gave up 8 bases, with 8 bases separating them. CDR3 size: 11 residues. The CDR3 sequence: CASSQGDTIYF. CDR3 sequence (DNA): TGTGCCAGCAGCCAGGGAGACACCATATATTTT. The variable domain in full, completed from reference TRBV25-1 and TRBJ1-3, reads EADIYQTPRYLVIGTGKKITLECSQTMGHDKMYWYQQDPGMELHLIHYSYGVNSTEKGDLSSESTVSRIRTEHFPLTLESARPSHTSQYLCASSQGDTIYFGEGSWLTVV.

The chain couples TRBV11-2 to TRBJ1-3; no clear D gene. Trimming took 2 bases from V and 3 from J, leaving 8 bases between them. This CDR3 contains 14 residues. Germline CDR1 reads SGHAT; CDR2 reads FQNNGV. CDR3 nucleotide sequence: TGTGCCAGCAGCTTATTGGCCAATGGAAACACCATATATTTT. It yields the protein CASSLLANGNTIYF.

V usage is TRBV27 and J usage is TRBJ2-7; D unclear. Germline assignment: CDR1 MNHEY and CDR2 SMNVEV (reference sequence). V lost 5 bases to trimming and J lost 2 bases, with 10 bases between them. The CDR3 runs 13 residues. The CDR3 nucleotides read TGTGCCAGCAGTACTGGACCGACCTACGAGCAGTACTTC. Translated, it gives CASSTGPTYEQYF.

This clone occurred a few times. The J gene is TRBJ1-2, the V gene TRBV3-1 (or the pseudogene TRBV3-2), with D possibly TRBD1 on 6 matching bases. The V and J ends lost 0 bases and 8 bases respectively, with 13 bases between them. The CDR3 runs 14 residues. Germline V gives CDR1 LGHDT, CDR2 YNNKEL (reference sequence). The CDR3 DNA sequence: TGTGCCAGCAGCCAAGAGGACGACAGGAACGGCTACACCTTC. It encodes CASSQEDDRNGYTF.

CDR3 sequence reads: CASSLVMGGAYGYTF. CDR3 in DNA: TGTGCCAGCAGCTTAGTGATGGGGGGCGCCTATGGCTACACCTTC. The V and J genes are TRBV7-9 and TRBJ1-2, with a weak D call TRBD1 (6 bases). V lost 1 base to trimming and J lost 4 bases, with 13 bases between them. CDR1 and CDR2 from the germline V gene are SEHNR and FQNEAQ (reference sequence). The CDR3 consists of 15 residues.

CDR3 nucleotide sequence: TGCAGCGTTGCTCGGGAATCTGAAGCTTTCTTT. It is translated as CSVARESEAFF. The genes are TRBV29-1 and TRBJ1-1, with unresolved D. This CDR3 contains 11 residues. Between the trimmed V and J ends, which lost 4 bases and 6 bases, there was a span of 9 bases. Germline CDR1 SQVTM, CDR2 ANQGSEA.

The rearrangement joins TRBV27 to TRBJ2-1; D unclear. Trimming shortened V by 2 bases and J by 7 bases, and 15 bases separated the two germline ends. CDR1 MNHEY and CDR2 SMNVEV come from the germline V gene (reference sequence). The CDR3 totals 15 residues. Here the CDR3 reads CASSLVGNAVNEQFF. The CDR3 DNA reads TGTGCCAGCAGTTTAGTCGGCAACGCGGTAAATGAGCAGTTCTTC.